This passage covers 6 T cell receptor beta chains from one sample sequenced in a study of PD-L1 blockade in urothelial cancer. Using immunoSEQ multiplex PCR, the repertoire was profiled, and TCRdb retains in-frame clones only, with some absent. This table has about 50,000 clones, around 90% appearing once. The sample's time point: pretreatment peripheral blood. Specimen: PBMCs, collected around atezolizumab (anti-PD-L1) treatment. The receptors here all came from a woman aged 60 to 75 with urothelial cancer.

The chain has TRBV7-9 and TRBJ2-3; TRBD2 agrees at 7 bases. Germline CDR1 is SEHNR and CDR2 is FQNEAQ (reference sequence). CDR3 length equals 15 residues. V dropped 1 base and J dropped 1; count of bases not matched to a gene: 2. The chain's CDR3 is CASSLGGGRTDTQYF. DNA of the CDR3: TGTGCCAGCAGCTTAGGCGGGGGTCGCACAGATACGCAGTATTTT.

The chain uses TRBV14 and TRBJ2-1, with 7 bases lining up with TRBD2. The CDR3 is made up of 13 amino acids. J gave up 7 bases and V 10 bases, and 10 bases lay outside the gene matches. Germline loops: CDR1 SGHDN, CDR2 FVKESK. CDR3 in amino acids: CATGRRETNEQFF. The CDR3 DNA sequence: TGTGCCACCGGGAGGCGGGAGACTAATGAGCAGTTCTTC.

The CDR3 protein is CASSQSDGREPHNEQFF. The CDR3 bases are TGCGCCAGCAGTCAATCGGACGGTCGGGAGCCCCACAATGAGCAGTTCTTC. V and J are TRBV23-1 and TRBJ2-1, with a weak D call TRBD2 (6 bases). TRBV23-1 is known as an ORF, though its function is uncertain. The CDR3 has 17 residues. V gave up 0 bases and J gave up 5 bases, with 17 bases separating them.

The chain is built from TRBV9 and TRBJ2-7, with 10 bases matching TRBD1. This CDR3 spans 15 amino acids. Germline CDR1 reads SGDLS; CDR2 reads YYNGEE. Losses at the gene ends were 0 bases for V and 6 bases for J; bases not matched to a gene: 6. This chain's CDR3 is CASSVDGTGAGEQYF. The CDR3 nucleotides read TGTGCCAGCAGCGTAGACGGGACAGGGGCGGGCGAGCAGTACTTC.

This chain uses TRBV9 with TRBJ2-6; D remains ambiguous. Trimming took 0 bases from V and 0 from J, leaving 7 bases between them. The CDR3 sequence is 16 residues long. Germline CDR1 is SGDLS and CDR2 is YYNGEE. CDR3 DNA: TGTGCCAGCAGCGTAGTAAGAGCCTCTGGGGCCAACGTCCTGACTTTC. It encodes CASSVVRASGANVLTF.

The V and J genes are TRBV5-1 and TRBJ2-1, with 7 bases identical to TRBD1. The CDR3 has 13 amino acids. Germline CDR1 reads SGHRS; CDR2 reads YFSETQ. The junction had 2 bases not matched to a gene; V was cut back by 4 bases and J by 4 bases. The CDR3 protein is CASSEGQYNEQFF. CDR3 sequence (DNA): TGCGCCAGCAGCGAGGGACAGTACAATGAGCAGTTCTTC.